The present entry profiles one TCR beta chain with its context. Its antigen remains unknown. CDR1 LGHNA and CDR2 YSLEER come from the germline V gene. The CDR3 extends over 15 amino acids. V lost 1 base to trimming and J lost 2 bases, with 8 bases between them. These data belong to a study of response to subunit inactivated influenza vaccine. Findings and limits, study-wide: The authors put forward the suggestion that each seasonal influenza vaccination may bring in only a limited number of new T cells.

TCRdb redid the calling of the RT-PCR reads with MiXCR, one entry per CDR3 protein. This sample yields 450,000 to 600,000 distinct CDR3 sequences, of which approximately 7.6% are seen a single time; approximately 13% belongs to the top ten. This specimen consisted of PBMCs from blood, obtained less than 30 months after vaccination. The sequence was collected from a man aged 50-75 years who received an inactivated influenza vaccine. The chain links TRBV4-3 to TRBJ2-2; the D gene is possibly TRBD1 (6 bases). The CDR3 sequence: CASSQGTDNTGELFF. CDR3 sequence (DNA): TGCGCCAGCAGCCAAGGGACAGACAACACCGGGGAGCTGTTTTTT.